What follows is one T cell receptor beta chain and its context. In the original processing: Amplification of reference gene primers provided the estimated nucleated cell counts. Method: immunoSEQ multiplex PCR; TCRdb's copy keeps in-frame clones and lacks some. The V and J calls and clone size were taken over from that table, and D and trimming were inferred from the DNA. The repertoire holds about 300,000 clones, with roughly 88% as singletons. The data stem from a study of blood T cell repertoires in COVID-19. Across the whole study: Samples taken during acute and convalescent COVID-19 were collected in the United States, Italy and Spain. T cells, B-cell-depleted T cells, or PBMCs supplied cDNA or gDNA.

The CDR3 contains 15 residues. From germline, CDR1 is MNHEY and CDR2 SVGEGT. With V trimmed by 5 bases and J by 9 bases, 13 bases remained unmatched. Patients of the Seattle cohort, enrolled during active infection, were followed longitudinally. This chain connects TRBV6-2 or TRBV6-3 to TRBJ1-5; 7 bases are a match to TRBD1. This sequence originates from a woman aged 30 to 39 with COVID-19, enrolled during active disease. The sequencing input was peripheral blood. CDR3 in DNA: TGTGCCAGCAGTCGTACAGGGGTCTCCGGCGGGCCCCAGCATTTT. Protein: CASSRTGVSGGPQHF.